A single sample gave rise to the 14 T cell receptor beta chains below, sequenced in a study of T cells in Graves' hyperthyroidism and ophthalmopathy. TCR beta CDR3 regions were amplified from RNA. An initial round of RT-PCR targeting the TCR CDR3 relied on the HTBI primer set. TCRdb used MiXCR to reprocess the multiplex PCR reads, holding one entry per CDR3 protein. The sample consists of roughly 380,000 distinct CDR3 sequences, 15% to 20% of them appearing once. Sequences were obtained from blood. These receptors were collected from a woman in her late teens or twenties with Graves' hyperthyroidism.

The CDR3 sequence is CASRRRGSSGSSYEQYF. DNA for the CDR3: TGTGCCAGCAGACGCCGCGGGAGTAGCGGCAGTTCCTACGAGCAGTACTTC. The chain employs TRBV6-2 or TRBV6-3 and TRBJ2-7; 7 bases fit TRBD2. Looked up from germline, CDR1 is MNHEY and CDR2 is SVGEGT. The CDR3 covers 17 residues. After removal of 6 bases from V and 1 base from J, the junction contained 15 bases not matched to a gene.

Concerning this clonotype: The conserved closing phenylalanine or tryptophan is absent in this CDR3, likely reflecting a read error. The gene calls are TRBV19 and TRBJ2-2, with no clear D. Deletions cut 5 bases from V and 4 bases from J, with 14 bases between. The CDR3 contains 15 residues. Germline-derived CDR1 and CDR2 are LNHDA and SQIVND (reference sequence). For the CDR3, the DNA is TGTGCCAGTAGTCCTTGTCCGTTCGGCACCGGGGAGCTGTTTTAT. This sequence encodes CASSPCPFGTGELFY.

This rearrangement joins TRBV5-1 to TRBJ2-2; 11 nucleotides match TRBD2. The CDR3 loop spans 16 amino acids. J was trimmed by 2 bases and V by 2 bases; bases with no gene match: 2. Germline V CDR1 and CDR2: SGHRS, YFSETQ. The DNA for the CDR3 is TGCGCCAGCAGCTTACTAGCGGGAGCTAACACCGGGGAGCTGTTTTTT. This codes for CASSLLAGANTGELFF.

The chain is built from TRBV12-3 or TRBV12-4 and TRBJ1-5; no clear D gene. The CDR3 has 14 residues. Between the trimmed V and J ends, which lost 6 bases and 6 bases, there was a span of 15 bases. The DNA for the CDR3 is TGTGCCAGCAGCCCAGACGGCCCCACTCAGCCCCAGCATTTT. This encodes CASSPDGPTQPQHF.

To note about this clonotype: A much larger clone is a single base away; this may be a read error. The chain recombines TRBV11-2 with TRBJ2-7; tentative D call: TRBD1 (6 bases). CDR3 length equals 16 residues. Per the germline V gene, CDR1 is SGHAT and CDR2 is FQNNGV. V was shortened by 4 bases and J by 3 bases, with 19 bases between the two germline ends. CDR3 sequence (DNA): TGTGCCAGCAGCTCCCCCAATGTACGGACAGACTACGAGCAGTACTTC. Protein: CASSSPNVRTDYEQYF.

As for this clonotype: This clone may be a read error of a much larger clone one base away. The V and J genes are TRBV10-3 and TRBJ2-7, with D unresolved. Looked up from germline, CDR1 is ENHRY and CDR2 is SYGVKD. CDR3 length equals 13 residues. V lost 8 bases and J lost 6, with 17 bases in between. The CDR3 DNA sequence: TGTGCCATCGACGAGGAACGAACCGGCGAGCAGTACTTC. Encoded protein: CAIDEERTGEQYF.

This chain joins TRBV6-5 and TRBJ2-7, with a possible D match to TRBD1 (6 bases). The germline V gene has CDR1 MNHEY and CDR2 SVGAGI. The V and J ends lost 2 bases and 4 bases respectively, with 12 bases between them. This CDR3 spans 14 amino acids. The CDR3 region has the DNA TGTGCCAGCAGTTACGCAGGGGAGAATTACGAGCAGTACTTC. It translates to CASSYAGENYEQYF.

The table lists this clonotype with a few counts. As DNA, the CDR3 is TGTGCCAGTAGTATGGGGAGTTACACCGGGGAGCTGTTTTTT. Protein: CASSMGSYTGELFF. The chain couples TRBV19 to TRBJ2-2; D is possibly TRBD2 (5 bases). Germline lookup yields CDR1 LNHDA and CDR2 SQIVND (reference sequence). The CDR3 covers 14 residues. V lost 3 bases to trimming and J lost 3 bases, with 8 bases between them.

The rearrangement joins TRBV27 to TRBJ1-1; 10 nucleotides match TRBD1. The CDR3 runs to 15 residues. Germline lookup yields CDR1 MNHEY and CDR2 SMNVEV (reference sequence). The V and J ends lost 4 bases and 5 bases, in that order; junction bases with no gene match: 7. This CDR3 is CASSSRQGARTEAFF. The CDR3, as DNA: TGTGCCAGCAGTTCTCGACAGGGGGCTCGAACTGAAGCTTTCTTT.

In this sample, this clonotype turned up many times. The rearrangement uses TRBV6-1 and TRBJ2-5; D perhaps matches TRBD2 (5 bases). The germline V and J ends were trimmed by 3 bases and 3 bases, with 8 bases remaining between them. CDR3 size: 13 residues. In germline, CDR1 is MNHNS, CDR2 SASEGT. The CDR3 region has the DNA TGTGCCAGCAGTGAGACGAGGGAAGAGACCCAGTACTTC. Protein sequence: CASSETREETQYF.

This clonotype was detected many times. The V and J genes are TRBV12-3 or TRBV12-4 and TRBJ1-1; the D gene is possibly TRBD1 (5 bases). The CDR3 totals 13 residues. V dropped 5 bases and J dropped 5 bases, with 12 bases sitting between them. The CDR3 DNA reads as TGTGCCAGCAGTCGAGACAGTTTAACTGAAGCTTTCTTT. Translated, it gives CASSRDSLTEAFF.

The V call is TRBV5-6, the J call TRBJ2-7; perhaps D is TRBD1 or TRBD2 (5 bases each). CDR3 size: 13 residues. Deletions cut 4 bases from V and 7 bases from J, with 15 bases between. Germline values: CDR1 SGHDT, CDR2 YYEEEE. CDR3 DNA sequence: TGTGCCAGCAGCCACAGGAACCGGGGAGAGCAGTACTTC. Its protein is CASSHRNRGEQYF. Complete variable domain (other parts from reference TRBV5-6 and TRBJ2-7): DAGVTQSPTHLIKTRGQQVTLRCSPKSGHDTVSWYQQALGQGPQFIFQYYEEEERQRGNFPDRFSGHQFPNYSSELNVNALLLGDSALYLCASSHRNRGEQYFGPGTRLTVT.

In its sample, this clonotype was seen many times. The chain employs TRBV20-1 and TRBJ2-5; TRBD2 agrees at 9 bases. Trimming cost V 6 bases and J 0 bases; bases outside gene matches: 8. The CDR3 is 15 amino acids. Germline V gene sequence: CDR1 DFQATT, CDR2 SNEGSKA (reference sequence). The CDR3 is CSAPRAGGYQETQYF. The CDR3 bases are TGCAGTGCGCCTCGGGCGGGGGGGTACCAAGAGACCCAGTACTTC.

This clonotype was observed many times. The chain combines TRBV28 with TRBJ2-7; 8 bases align to TRBD1. CDR1 and CDR2 from the germline V gene are MDHEN and SYDVKM. Trimming removed 4 bases from V and 1 base from J; junction bases left unmatched: 6. The CDR3 has 15 residues. CDR3 loop: CASSSPRDRSYEQYF. The CDR3 coding sequence is TGTGCCAGCAGTTCCCCCCGGGACAGGTCCTACGAGCAGTACTTC.